This T cell receptor (beta chain) appears in the sequencing data of a study of cytomegalovirus exposure and HLA in healthy donors (TCRdb year 2017). With respect to the entire study: In an earlier analysis of under 600 of the donors, 250 to 350 Gb of sequence data and about 110 million unique TCR beta sequences from about 179 million T cells were reported. High-throughput TCR immunosequencing, statistical association of individual TCRs with disease status, and machine learning were combined to predict cytomegalovirus infection status. The aim of the study was to test whether cataloging public T cell receptors could identify signatures of past pathogen exposure. HLA typing included class I and class II loci at four-digit resolution. Typing coverage varied by locus: roughly 620-630 donors for A, B, C, DRB1 and DQB1; roughly 500 for DQA1; about 590 for DPA1; approximately 490 for DPB1. The later analysis used no new phenotypic data to find candidate immune exposures, relying instead on TCR beta sequences and their occurrence across donors. All discovery cohort repertoires had been generated using a single sequencing platform. An early release covering about 600 HLA-typed donors comprised roughly 300 gigabases of sequencing data and tens of millions of unique TCR sequences. A later analysis re-analyzed previously published TCR beta repertoires from 660 or so donors and added high-resolution HLA genotyping to study TCR occurrence patterns. Among over 350 genotyped donors of the cohort, an average of approximately 250,000 unique TCR beta nucleotide sequences were sequenced per donor, around 18% of them non-productive. Besides the first cohort of 666 subjects, a separate validation cohort made up of over a hundred different subjects was used. In a later genetic analysis, genome-wide SNP genotypes for about 55% of the roughly 700 donors were used, and that subset was treated as a discovery cohort. Using immunosequencing, the study profiled T cell repertoires from about 610 subjects and related those repertoires to cytomegalovirus serostatus. About 5 DR-DQ haplotypes were handled as single units for association and clustering, since linkage in the cohort was strong. Of the roughly 410 genotyped donors, 65% to 90% were placed in the genetic ancestry cluster associated with self-reported Caucasian donors. To decide whether each TCR beta V gene segment behaved as functional or pseudogenic, an earlier analysis of fewer than 750 of the donors relied on high-throughput TCR beta sequencing. Donor age, sex, ethnicity and CMV serostatus were collected together with the repertoire data.

Findings and caveats that apply to the study as a whole: The presence/absence analyses assumed that sequencing depth was roughly uniform across donors, and that assumption may not be true. A further reported finding was that TCR beta sequences accurately predicted the HLA-A and HLA-B alleles for most subjects in the first cohort. Because HLA typing was missing for some donors at each locus, association tests included only the typed subset. Most CMV-associated TCR beta chains appeared to be HLA-restricted in a later analysis, and the HLA associations seemed to be driven largely by CMV exposure. Some IMGT-functional V segments, including TRBV6-2 and TRBV6-3, could not be distinguished by the 87-base-pair reads and were therefore excluded. Immune exposure information for the cohort was limited to CMV serostatus. According to a later analysis, TCR association rates differed among HLA loci, with DRB1 alleles showing the most associated TCRs and HLA-C alleles showing the fewest. At a false discovery rate of 0.05, a later analysis linked 16,951 TCR beta sequences to specific HLA alleles. In a later genetic analysis, a missense DCLRE1C variant was associated with V-gene and J-gene trimming of TCR beta chains, and the association was replicated in an independent cohort. Across donors, most TCR sequences were observed very rarely, whereas some public TCRs were present in many individuals. Because counts were too low, around 17 rarely observed V segments, including chromosome 9 orphons, were left out of the earlier analysis of some 640 of the donors. Linkage disequilibrium might explain the correlated functional status among segregating V segments, but an unknown experimental factor could not be excluded. Only TCR beta chains were sequenced in this cohort, and the absence of alpha or paired-chain data limited detectable features. According to the authors, the approach could potentially be generalized to other disease states and immunological phenotypes. The classifier was reported to diagnose cytomegalovirus status with high specificity and sensitivity in both the original cohort and the validation cohort. A later genetic analysis reported fewer N-insertions in productive TCRs among donors in an Asian-associated ancestry cluster than the roughly 700-donor mean. Broadly in line with IMGT annotations, most TCR beta V segments showed up in productive rearrangements about 90% or about 30% of the time in an earlier analysis of 587 of the donors. In a later analysis, HLA-associated TCR beta chains were found to be more clonally expanded and to have lower generation probabilities than equally common non-associated chains. Assigning TCR associations to individual alleles was difficult when HLA alleles, especially DR and DQ, strongly co-occurred. A cluster of highly shared sequence variants was judged likely to represent a technical artifact of the sequencing pipeline. In vitro tests confirmed that a few of the cytomegalovirus-associated TCR beta chains recognize cytomegalovirus antigens. According to a later analysis, parvovirus B19, influenza, CMV and Epstein-Barr virus appeared linked to several top co-occurrence clusters. A total of fewer than 200 TCR beta chains were listed by the study as associated with cytomegalovirus.

The cohort comprised fewer than 750 healthy bone marrow donors. Cohort members were all nominally healthy when sampled, although unrecorded immune exposures were likely present. The donor was CMV seronegative and was included in the group of about 400 seronegative cohort members. Each donor provided a peripheral blood sample, and peripheral blood mononuclear cells were used for TCR beta sequencing. Genomic DNA was extracted from the blood cell samples with the Qiagen DNeasy Blood Extraction Kit. From the cysteine up to the phenylalanine, the CDR3 has a length of 14 residues. This entry keeps only the CDR3 DNA: 42 bases, framed from base 1. The germline V gene gives CDR1 as KGHSH and CDR2 as LQKENI. Trimming costs V 6 bases and J 0 bases, and their ends lie 12 bases apart. A word on this clone: Its cognate antigen has yet to be identified. Base qualities are missing; no much larger clone stands one base away.

Libraries were made using the immunoSEQ multiplex PCR assay. For the multiplex PCR, a mixture combining 60 forward primers for TCR Vbeta segments and 13 reverse primers for TCR Jbeta segments was used. The CDR3 region of rearranged TCR beta genes was amplified from genomic DNA by a multiplex PCR assay. Amplified TCR beta libraries were sequenced as 87-base-pair reads on the Illumina HiSeq System. The paper's data handling went like this. Across the 666 repertoires, a later analysis counted some 80 million unique TCR beta chains, some 11 million of which were shared by at least two donors. A nearest-neighbor algorithm error-corrected the raw reads and collapsed the reads into unique sequences, merging closely related sequences to remove PCR and sequencing errors. CDR3 sequences were aligned to IMGT reference sequences to assign V, D and J gene segments. For a sequence to be retained, at least a six-nucleotide match to both a V gene segment and a J gene segment was required. Rearrangements were classified as productive when the CDR3 lacked stop codons and remained in frame with V and J, and all other rearrangements were classified as non-productive. Following IMGT convention, CDR3 was defined as the stretch from the second conserved V-encoded cysteine up to the conserved J-encoded phenylalanine. In an earlier analysis of roughly 610 of the donors, sequences lacking an unambiguous match to a single V gene segment were excluded. In an earlier analysis of several hundred of the donors, V segments were called functional above 56.7% productive rearrangements and were called segregating when the between-donor standard deviation exceeded 5%. A statistical classification framework was developed to diagnose cytomegalovirus status using the catalog of TCR beta chain sequences. V and J gene assignment, in a later analysis, came from comparing TCR nucleotide sequences with IMGT/GENE-DB human TR gene sequences. Using the TCRdist pipeline, a later analysis assigned CDR3 sequences along with most-parsimonious VDJ recombination scenarios. In a later analysis, every TCR beta chain was defined by the combination of its CDR3 amino acid sequence and its V-gene family, and reads without a unique V-gene family were dropped. In a later analysis, approximately 640 highly shared, low-generation-probability nucleotide sequences were removed to address suspected cross-contamination and a sequencing artifact. In a later analysis, a clonal expansion index was calculated for each public chain from normalized within-repertoire ranks of inferred template counts. Generation probabilities in a later analysis came from a VDJ recombination model fitted to out-of-frame rearrangements, and those results were checked against IGoR. A later analysis scored TCR-TCR, TCR-HLA and TCR-CMV co-occurrence with hypergeometric tests, applying a repertoire-size bias correction to TCR pairs. To estimate false discovery rates, a later analysis permuted the HLA or CMV assignments 20 times. In a later analysis, co-occurring TCRs were grouped using DBSCAN, and TCRdist sequence similarity was added for clustering within HLA-allele-positive subsets. Repertoires with fewer than 30,000 or more than 120,000 public chains were left out of co-occurrence clustering, as were several repertoires with anomalous nucleotide sharing. Drawn from immuneACCESS, this table holds only the in-frame rearrangements with V and J called that TCRdb kept. Clones are partly lost; checked studies trace under half to an unresolved V gene and leave the rest unexplained. V and J calls and clone size are copied from that table; D and trimming were computed from the DNA. This sample has about 120,000 clones in its table, and roughly 79% of those were observed once. The top ten clones comprise 2.2% of the sample.

This sequence uses TRBV18 and TRBJ2-7, with TRBD2 perhaps the D gene, on 5 matching bases. This clonotype originated in a woman aged 40 to 55 in good health and CMV-seronegative. Sequenced: PBMCs. Here is the DNA: TGTGCCAGCTCTCCGCGACGGGACTCCTACGAGCAGTACTTC. It translates to CASSPRRDSYEQYF.